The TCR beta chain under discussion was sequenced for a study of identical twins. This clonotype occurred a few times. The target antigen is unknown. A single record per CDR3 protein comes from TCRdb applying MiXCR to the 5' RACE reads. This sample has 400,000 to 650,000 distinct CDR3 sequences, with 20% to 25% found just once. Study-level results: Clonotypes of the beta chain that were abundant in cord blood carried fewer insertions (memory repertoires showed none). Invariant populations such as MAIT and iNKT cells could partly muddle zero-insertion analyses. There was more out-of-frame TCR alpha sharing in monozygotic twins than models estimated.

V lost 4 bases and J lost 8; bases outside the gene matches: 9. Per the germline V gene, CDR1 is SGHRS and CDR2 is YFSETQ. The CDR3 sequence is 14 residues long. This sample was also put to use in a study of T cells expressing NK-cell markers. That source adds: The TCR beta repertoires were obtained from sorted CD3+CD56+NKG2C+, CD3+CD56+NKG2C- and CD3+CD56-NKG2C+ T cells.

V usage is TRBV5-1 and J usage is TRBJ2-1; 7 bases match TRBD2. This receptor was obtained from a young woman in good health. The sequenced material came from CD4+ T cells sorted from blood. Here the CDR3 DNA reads TGCGCCAGCAGCGGCCAACTAGCGACCGATGAGCAGTTCTTC. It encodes CASSGQLATDEQFF.